These T cell receptor beta chains were read from a single sample in a study of cytotoxic CD8 clonotypes in ibrutinib-treated CLL. Produced via immunoSEQ multiplex PCR; TCRdb's table is partial and in-frame only. This table has approximately 50,000 clones, roughly 70% appearing once. The source material was PBMCs, sampled after 12 months of ibrutinib treatment. The receptors come from a human donor with chronic lymphocytic leukemia. CDR3s leave out the opening cysteine and the closing phenylalanine or tryptophan. The D gene is left open where the match is weak. Rows give clone size only sometimes, using once, few, many, or a class for an expanded clone.

d_call	v_call	clone_size	j_call	cdr3_aa
.	TRBV7-2	.	TRBJ1-1	ASSPWTGMNTEAF
.	TRBV2	.	TRBJ1-4	ASRRPLLGAPGEKLF
TRBD1	TRBV5-4	.	TRBJ2-5	ASSYRGEETQY
.	TRBV2	.	TRBJ2-5	ASRKAEQETQY
.	TRBV10-2	.	TRBJ1-4	ASTPAGLDGGKLF
TRBD1	TRBV7-9	.	TRBJ2-1	ASSLQGASAPF
TRBD2	TRBV5-4	.	TRBJ2-5	ASSLGTSGRAGTQY
TRBD2	TRBV6-5	.	TRBJ2-1	ASRESSGRFNEQF
.	TRBV10-3	.	TRBJ2-3	AFGPESTDTQY
.	TRBV6-5	.	TRBJ1-4	ASSYSGTGNEKLF
.	TRBV2	.	TRBJ2-7	ASTTAGRGSEQY
TRBD1	TRBV28	.	TRBJ2-5	ASSTGQGYYQETQY
.	TRBV27	.	TRBJ1-5	ASSSTGPNQPQH
.	TRBV27	.	TRBJ2-1	ASRTQGGNEQF
.	TRBV15	.	TRBJ2-5	ATSLEETQY
.	TRBV4-1	once	TRBJ2-1	ASSSYVGSYNEQF
.	TRBV19	few	TRBJ1-2	ASSKTIRDGYT
.	TRBV5-6	.	TRBJ1-2	ASSLDGTRGIYGYT
.	TRBV20-1	.	TRBJ2-3	SAMRDTQY
.	TRBV11-3	once	TRBJ2-3	ASSSRGRDTQY
.	TRBV4-2	.	TRBJ1-1	ASSQDLRNTEAF
.	TRBV2	few	TRBJ2-7	ASSERAQWGYEQY
TRBD2	TRBV28	.	TRBJ2-5	ASSNASGMKETQY
TRBD2	TRBV5-4	.	TRBJ2-1	ASSPPGLAGLGEQF
TRBD2	TRBV28	.	TRBJ2-7	ASSFVLAGKSYEQY
.	TRBV7-8	few	TRBJ2-7	ASSLEGVRYEQY
.	TRBV6-1	.	TRBJ2-6	ASSEAPADSGANVLT
.	TRBV12-5	.	TRBJ2-1	ASGLVGRSNEQF
.	TRBV28	.	TRBJ1-2	ASKSPGSRNPSYGYT
TRBD2	TRBV29-1	.	TRBJ2-5	SVEKGASGSWETQY
TRBD1	TRBV2	few	TRBJ1-2	ASSGGQGHNYGYT
.	TRBV30	.	TRBJ2-2	AWGPPWGRANTGELF
.	TRBV7-3	.	TRBJ2-5	ASSPEGGMGQETQY
.	TRBV7-3	.	TRBJ1-1	ASSSRDSPF
.	TRBV11-2	.	TRBJ2-3	ASSLAGGTQY